These 18 T cell receptor beta chains originate from one sample sequenced in a study of blood T cell repertoires in COVID-19. Only in-frame clones appear in the TCRdb table, and some are missing; sequencing was by immunoSEQ multiplex PCR. The sample has 250,000 or so clones; roughly 90% are singletons. The sequencing sample was made of peripheral blood. Receptors originate from a woman aged 25 to 39 with active or convalescent COVID-19.

The V call is TRBV6-5, the J call TRBJ2-5; 8 bases are shared with TRBD1. The CDR3 extends over 14 amino acids. V gave up 4 bases and J gave up 5 bases; unmatched junction bases: 6. The germline V gene encodes CDR1 MNHEY and CDR2 SVGAGI. CDR3 nucleotides: TGTGCCAGCAGTTCTCGACAGGGGAGGGAGACCCAGTACTTC. Protein sequence: CASSSRQGRETQYF.

V usage is TRBV11-1 and J usage is TRBJ2-2; TRBD1 agrees at 10 bases. V shed 3 bases and J 4 bases; nucleotides not matched to a gene: 2. Germline-derived CDR1 and CDR2 are SGHAT and FQDESV (reference sequence). CDR3 length: 15 residues. CDR3 bases: TGTGCCAGCAGCTTCGGGACAGGGGCCACCGGGGAGCTGTTTTTT. It codes for CASSFGTGATGELFF.

The V and J genes are TRBV11-2 and TRBJ1-2, with D perhaps TRBD1 (5 bases). There are 15 residues in the CDR3. V dropped 5 bases and J dropped 8 bases, with 21 bases sitting between them. Germline CDR1 is SGHAT and CDR2 is FQNNGV. The CDR3 bases are TGTGCCAGCAGCACAGGAACCTTTAGGACCTGGGGCTACACCTTC. It is translated as CASSTGTFRTWGYTF.

This rearrangement joins TRBV9 to TRBJ1-1; TRBD1 matches 9 bases. Germline trimming cut 3 bases from V and 8 bases from J; bases unmatched to any gene: 8. The CDR3 sequence is 14 residues long. In germline, CDR1 is SGDLS, CDR2 YYNGEE. In DNA, the CDR3 is TGTGCCAGCAGCGAGTGGACAGGGGCGGAAGAAGCTTTCTTT. Protein sequence: CASSEWTGAEEAFF.

This chain links TRBV2 with TRBJ1-5; TRBD1 matches 10 bases. The CDR3 covers 16 residues. J gave up 5 bases and V 1 base, and 5 bases lay outside the gene matches. Germline-derived CDR1 and CDR2 are SNHLY and FYNNEI. CDR3 loop: CASSEVGTGVYQPQHF. In nucleotides, the CDR3 is TGTGCCAGCAGTGAAGTCGGGACAGGGGTCTATCAGCCCCAGCATTTT.

The rearrangement joins TRBV2 to TRBJ1-1; D remains unclear. This CDR3 contains 13 residues. V lost 6 bases to trimming and J lost 11 bases, with 19 bases between them. Germline-derived CDR1 and CDR2 are SNHLY and FYNNEI. The CDR3 here is CASSPPGRDFAFF. CDR3 DNA sequence: TGTGCCAGCAGCCCTCCGGGAAGGGATTTTGCTTTCTTT.

The chain has TRBV5-1 and TRBJ2-5; D perhaps matches TRBD2 (6 bases). This CDR3 comprises 13 residues. V gave up 4 bases and J gave up 6 bases, with 13 bases separating them. CDR1 is SGHRS and CDR2 is YFSETQ in the germline V gene. The CDR3 is CASSPLSGQTQYF. In nucleotides, the CDR3 is TGCGCCAGCAGCCCCCTCAGCGGGCAGACCCAGTACTTC.

The rearrangement uses TRBV6-4 and TRBJ1-2; no clear D. V lost 7 bases and J lost 8, with 17 bases in between. The CDR3 is 13 amino acids. Per the germline V gene, CDR1 is MRHNA and CDR2 is SNTAGT. CDR3 nucleotides: TGTGCCAGCATGGAGGGCAGGTTGGAGGGCTACACCTTC. It codes for CASMEGRLEGYTF.

The chain links TRBV7-9 to TRBJ2-7; D perhaps matches TRBD2 (5 bases). Trimming removed 4 bases from V and 3 bases from J, with 13 bases in between. This CDR3 contains 14 residues. In germline, CDR1 is SEHNR, CDR2 FQNEAQ (reference sequence). CDR3 in amino acids: CASSSRQAGYEQYF. CDR3 nucleotide sequence: TGTGCCAGCAGCTCCCGCCAGGCGGGCTACGAGCAGTACTTC.

The gene calls are TRBV7-8 and TRBJ2-7; 7 bases fit TRBD2. The CDR3 totals 14 residues. J lost 0 bases, V lost 3 bases, and 2 bases had no gene match. The germline gives CDR1 SGHVS, CDR2 FQNEAQ. In DNA form, the CDR3 reads TGTGCCAGCAGCTTTCTAGCGGACTCCTACGAGCAGTACTTC. Translated: CASSFLADSYEQYF.

The rearrangement links TRBV28 to TRBJ1-5; a possible D gene is TRBD1 (6 bases). Germline CDR1 and CDR2: MDHEN and SYDVKM. V lost 1 base, J lost 5 bases, and 12 bases lay in between. The length of the CDR3 is 15 residues. The CDR3 DNA follows: TGTGCCAGCAGTTTATTCGCGGGGGGCGATCAGCCCCAGCATTTT. Its protein product is CASSLFAGGDQPQHF.

V is TRBV9 and J is TRBJ2-1, with TRBD1 matching over 12 bases. The CDR3 has 18 amino acids. V gave up 1 base and J gave up 6 bases; unmatched junction bases: 11. Germline V CDR1 and CDR2: SGDLS, YYNGEE. In DNA, the CDR3 is TGTGCCAGCAGCGTATTTGTGGGGACAGGGGGCTCCACCAATGAGCAGTTCTTC. This translates into CASSVFVGTGGSTNEQFF.

This rearrangement joins TRBV5-4 to TRBJ2-1; D possibly corresponds to TRBD2 (5 bases). CDR1 is SGHNT and CDR2 is YYREEE in the germline V gene (reference sequence). Trimming pared 2 bases from V and 7 bases from J, leaving 10 bases between. The CDR3 runs 13 residues. This chain's CDR3 is CASSFVGGNEQFF. The DNA of the CDR3 is TGTGCCAGCAGCTTTGTTGGAGGAAATGAGCAGTTCTTC.

The chain links TRBV2 to TRBJ2-5; 9 positions agree with TRBD1. CDR1 is SNHLY, CDR2 FYNNEI, per germline. The CDR3 is 13 residues long. V trimming: 9 bases; J trimming: 3 bases; junction bases outside the gene matches: 5. The CDR3 sequence: CASAGTGKETQYF. CDR3 bases: TGTGCCAGTGCCGGGACAGGGAAAGAGACCCAGTACTTC.

The J gene is TRBJ1-6, the V gene TRBV7-2; D remains unclear. The CDR3 totals 14 residues. V was trimmed by 0 bases and J by 7 bases, leaving 7 bases between them. Germline V lookup: CDR1 SGHTA, CDR2 FQGNSA. The CDR3 region is CASSLASTNSPLHF. CDR3 nucleotide sequence: TGTGCCAGCAGCTTAGCTTCAACAAATTCACCCCTCCACTTT.

This clone showed up just once. CDR3 loop: CASSFARQETQYF. The CDR3 DNA sequence: TGTGCCAGCAGTTTCGCCAGACAAGAGACCCAGTACTTC. V gene TRBV27 combines with J gene TRBJ2-5; the D is unclear. CDR1 and CDR2 (germline): MNHEY, SMNVEV (reference sequence). This CDR3 is built from 13 residues. Trimming took off 3 bases at V and 2 bases at J, with 7 bases between the two ends.

The rearrangement uses TRBV20-1 and TRBJ1-4; maybe TRBD1 (5 bases). Trimming removed 6 bases at V and 10 bases at J, with 12 bases between. The V gene's germline CDR1 is DFQATT and CDR2 SNEGSKA (reference sequence). The CDR3 contains 11 residues. The CDR3 bases are TGCAGTGCGGGGCCCATAGGAAAACTGTTTTTT. This codes for CSAGPIGKLFF.

This rearrangement joins TRBV6-2 or TRBV6-3 to TRBJ2-1, with 7 positions matching TRBD2. CDR1 and CDR2 from the germline V gene are MNHEY and SVGEGT. This CDR3 contains 17 residues. V shed 6 bases, J shed 8 bases, and the junction held 19 bases outside the gene matches. The CDR3 spells CASSWREGRPLVDEQFF. CDR3 nucleotide sequence: TGTGCCAGCAGCTGGAGGGAGGGACGTCCTTTGGTCGATGAGCAGTTCTTC.